This T cell receptor beta chain was profiled in a study of OX40 agonist ivuxolimab in advanced cancers. Points from the study as a whole: CD8+ T cells were the subset that, on average, had more expanded clones than CD4+.

The CDR3 length is 16 residues. The ends lost 5 bases at V and 4 bases at J; junction bases unmatched: 13. Germline V gene sequence: CDR1 SGHAT, CDR2 FQNNGV. A remark on this clone: Its specificity is not known.

TCRdb's copy holds only in-frame clones and misses some; the assay was immunoSEQ multiplex PCR. Of about 45,000 clones listed, roughly 93% were seen once; the top ten hold about a fifth. This rearrangement joins TRBV11-2 to TRBJ2-5, with 7 bases lining up with TRBD2. The TCR originated in an adult with an advanced solid tumor such as melanoma, head and neck, liver or kidney cancer. The material sequenced was CD4+ or CD8+ T cells sorted from blood, taken in a trial of the OX40 agonist ivuxolimab. The CDR3 DNA follows: TGTGCCAGCAGCCATCAGGGAGGGACCCTTCTAGAGACCCAGTACTTC. Translated, it gives CASSHQGGTLLETQYF.